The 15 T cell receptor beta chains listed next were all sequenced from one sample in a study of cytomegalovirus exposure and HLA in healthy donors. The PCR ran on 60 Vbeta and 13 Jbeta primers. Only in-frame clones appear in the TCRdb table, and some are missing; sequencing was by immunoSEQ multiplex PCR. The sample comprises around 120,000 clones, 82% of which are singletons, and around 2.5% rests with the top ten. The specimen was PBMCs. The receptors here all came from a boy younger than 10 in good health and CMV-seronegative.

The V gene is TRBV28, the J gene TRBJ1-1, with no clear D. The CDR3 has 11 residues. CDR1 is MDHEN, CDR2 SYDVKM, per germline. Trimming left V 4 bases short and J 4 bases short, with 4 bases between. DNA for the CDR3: TGTGCCAGCAGTTCTCCCACTGAAGCTTTCTTT. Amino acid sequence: CASSSPTEAFF.

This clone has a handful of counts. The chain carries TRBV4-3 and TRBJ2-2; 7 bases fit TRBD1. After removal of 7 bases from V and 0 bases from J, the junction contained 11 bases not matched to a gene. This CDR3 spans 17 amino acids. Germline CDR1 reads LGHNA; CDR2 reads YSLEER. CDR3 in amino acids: CASTLRRDSANTGELFF. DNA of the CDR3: TGCGCCAGCACCCTACGAAGGGACAGCGCGAACACCGGGGAGCTGTTTTTT.

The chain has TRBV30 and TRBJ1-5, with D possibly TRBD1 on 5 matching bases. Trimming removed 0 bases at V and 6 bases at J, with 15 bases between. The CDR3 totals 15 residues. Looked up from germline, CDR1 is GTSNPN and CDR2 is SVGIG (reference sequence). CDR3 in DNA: TGTGCCTGGAGTGTACGGAGGGCGGGACGTCAGCCCCAGCATTTT. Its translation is CAWSVRRAGRQPQHF.

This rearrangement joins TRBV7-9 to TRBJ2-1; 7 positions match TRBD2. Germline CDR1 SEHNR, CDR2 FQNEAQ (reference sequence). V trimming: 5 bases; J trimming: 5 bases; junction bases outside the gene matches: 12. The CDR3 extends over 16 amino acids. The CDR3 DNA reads TGTGCCAGCAGCCGGAATGGGGCGGGAGCAAACAATGAGCAGTTCTTC. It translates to CASSRNGAGANNEQFF.

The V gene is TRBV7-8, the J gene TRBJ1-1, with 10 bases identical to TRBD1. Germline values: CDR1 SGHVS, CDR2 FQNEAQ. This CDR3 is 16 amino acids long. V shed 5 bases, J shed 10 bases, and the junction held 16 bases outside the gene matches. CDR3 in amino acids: CASSPPMRTGGLRAFF. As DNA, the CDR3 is TGTGCCAGCAGCCCCCCGATGCGGACAGGGGGGCTGAGAGCTTTCTTT.

This CDR3 reads CASSVGKGAKEKLFF. CDR3 coding DNA: TGTGCCAGCAGCGTGGGCAAGGGGGCAAAAGAAAAACTGTTTTTT. The chain employs TRBV9 and TRBJ1-4; 7 nucleotides align to TRBD1. After removal of 2 bases from V and 8 bases from J, the junction contained 9 bases not matched to a gene. The CDR3 consists of 15 residues. Looked up from germline, CDR1 is SGDLS and CDR2 is YYNGEE. The entire variable domain, with the rest obtained from reference TRBV9 and TRBJ1-4, is as follows: DSGVTQTPKHLITATGQRVTLRCSPRSGDLSVYWYQQSLDQGLQFLIQYYNGEERAKGNILERFSAQQFPDLHSELNLSSLELGDSALYFCASSVGKGAKEKLFFGSGTQLSVL.

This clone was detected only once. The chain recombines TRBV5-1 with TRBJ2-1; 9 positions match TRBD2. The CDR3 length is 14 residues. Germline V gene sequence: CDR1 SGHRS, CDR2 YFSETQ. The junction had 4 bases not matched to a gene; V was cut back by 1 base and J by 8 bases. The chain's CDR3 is CASSLFSGSYEQFF. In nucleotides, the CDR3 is TGCGCCAGCAGCTTGTTTAGCGGGAGCTATGAGCAGTTCTTC.

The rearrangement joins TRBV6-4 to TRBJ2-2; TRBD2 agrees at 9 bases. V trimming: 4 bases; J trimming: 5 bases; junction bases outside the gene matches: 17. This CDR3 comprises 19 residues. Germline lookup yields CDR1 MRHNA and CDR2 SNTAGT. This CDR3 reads CASSASRLAGLRGTGELFF. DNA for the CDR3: TGTGCCAGCAGTGCCTCCCGGCTAGCGGGGCTAAGAGGGACCGGGGAGCTGTTTTTT.

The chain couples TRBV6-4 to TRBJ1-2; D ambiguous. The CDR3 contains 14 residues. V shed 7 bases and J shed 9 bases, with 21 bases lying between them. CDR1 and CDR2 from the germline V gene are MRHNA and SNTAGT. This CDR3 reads CASTPGPNYGSYTF. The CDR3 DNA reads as TGTGCCAGCACCCCCGGCCCTAACTATGGTAGCTACACCTTC.

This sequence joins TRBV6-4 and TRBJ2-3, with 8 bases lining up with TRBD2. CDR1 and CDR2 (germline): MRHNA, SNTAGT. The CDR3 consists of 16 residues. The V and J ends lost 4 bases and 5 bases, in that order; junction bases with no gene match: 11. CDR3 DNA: TGTGCCAGCAGTGGAGGTAGCGGGGCCGGAGGAGATACGCAGTATTTT. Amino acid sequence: CASSGGSGAGGDTQYF.

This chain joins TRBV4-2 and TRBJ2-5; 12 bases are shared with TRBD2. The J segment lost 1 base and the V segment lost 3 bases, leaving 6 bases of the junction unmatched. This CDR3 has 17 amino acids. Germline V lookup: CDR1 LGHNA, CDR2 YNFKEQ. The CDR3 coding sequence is TGTGCCAGCAGCCAGTACCCTAGCGGGGGGGCCCAAGAGACCCAGTACTTC. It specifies CASSQYPSGGAQETQYF.

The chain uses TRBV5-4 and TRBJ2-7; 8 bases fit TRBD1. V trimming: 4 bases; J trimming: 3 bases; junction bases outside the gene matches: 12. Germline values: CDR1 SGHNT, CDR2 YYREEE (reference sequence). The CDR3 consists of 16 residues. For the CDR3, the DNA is TGTGCCAGCAGCCGTCGACACGACAGGGGAGGCTACGAGCAGTACGTC. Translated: CASSRRHDRGGYEQYV.

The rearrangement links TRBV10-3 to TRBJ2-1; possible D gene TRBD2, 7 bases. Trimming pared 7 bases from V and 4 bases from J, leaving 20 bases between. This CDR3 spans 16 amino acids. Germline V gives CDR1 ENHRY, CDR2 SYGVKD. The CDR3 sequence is CAINFRGGEFYNEQFF. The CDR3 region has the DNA TGTGCCATCAACTTTAGGGGGGGGGAATTTTACAATGAGCAGTTCTTC.

CDR3 sequence reads: CASSMLPSGQTPVSTDTQYF. The CDR3, as DNA: TGTGCCAGTAGTATGCTCCCTAGCGGGCAAACGCCTGTAAGCACAGATACGCAGTATTTT. V is TRBV19 and J is TRBJ2-3, with TRBD2 matching 8 bases. The V segment lost 3 bases and the J segment 0 bases; nucleotides outside the gene matches: 17. From germline, CDR1 is LNHDA and CDR2 SQIVND (reference sequence). This CDR3 has 20 residues. The full variable domain, with the rest looked up from reference TRBV19 and TRBJ2-3, is DGGITQSPKYLFRKEGQNVTLSCEQNLNHDAMYWYRQDPGQGLRLIYYSQIVNDFQKGDIAEGYSVSREKKESFPLTVTSAQKNPTAFYLCASSMLPSGQTPVSTDTQYFGPGTRLTVL.

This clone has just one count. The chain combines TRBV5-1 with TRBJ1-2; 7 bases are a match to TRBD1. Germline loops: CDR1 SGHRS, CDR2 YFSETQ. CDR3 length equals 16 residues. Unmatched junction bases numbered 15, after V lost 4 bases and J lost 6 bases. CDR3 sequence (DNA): TGCGCCAGCAGCCCCTTGACAGGGTTGGTTATTGATGGCTACACCTTC. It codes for CASSPLTGLVIDGYTF.